This TCR beta chain stems from a study of blood T cell repertoires in COVID-19 (TCRdb year 2020). Looking at the study overall: Samples from collaborators originated in the United States, Italy and Spain and spanned both the acute and convalescent phases of COVID-19. The material from the prospective study consisted of cDNA or gDNA derived from T cells, B-cell-depleted T cells, or PBMCs. The dataset comprised deeply sampled blood TCRbeta repertoires from subjects exposed to, actively infected with, or recovered from COVID-19. The repertoires were released in a freely available public database intended as a resource for research on the immune response to SARS-CoV-2. Samples were obtained from the ongoing ImmuneRACE study (first 160 participants) and from 1,254 subjects provided by 6 global collaborators. Nearly every sample came with metadata listing a de-identified subject ID, COVID-19 status, age in years and sex. HLA class I and class II types, where available, came from metadata supplied by the sample provider rather than from assay-based typing. Results the study describes overall, beyond this receptor: The amount of clinical and demographic metadata varied by source and participant and was provided uncurated.

About this clone: Its specific antigen is unknown. No qualities accompany the bases; no much larger clone lies one base away.

TCRbeta CDR3 regions were amplified from genomic DNA using the immunoSEQ Assay, a bias-controlled multiplex PCR. In the authors' own workflow: Within the assay, amplification of reference gene primers was used to estimate how many nucleated cells each sample contained. To quantify the absolute abundance of each unique TCRbeta CDR3 rearrangement, sequence reads were collapsed and filtered. For each sample, productive Simpson clonality was calculated by taking the square root of Simpson's diversity index across productive rearrangements. TCRdb mirrors the immuneACCESS table, restricted to in-frame sequences. Some clones are absent from its copies; in checked studies, under half trace to an unresolved V gene, and the reason for the others is unknown. Clonal size and the V and J genes are those of that table, whereas D and trimming came from the DNA. The sample table lists about 160,000 clones, approximately 75% of them with a count of one. The ten most abundant clones make up about 11% of the sample.

V is pared back by 5 bases and J by 3 bases, with 16 bases lying between the germline termini. Inclusive of the bounding cysteine and phenylalanine, the CDR3 is 15 residues long. Kept here is only the CDR3 DNA, which spans 45 bases and is read in frame from base 1. Reading the germline V gene gives CDR1 SGHTA and CDR2 FQGNSA. Collaborating institutions collected whole blood in K2EDTA tubes following their own protocols. For TCRbeta analysis, collaborator samples were shipped as frozen whole blood, as isolated PBMCs, or as DNA extracted from either sample type. The sequenced material came from peripheral blood. The V gene is TRBV7-2 and the J gene is TRBJ1-2, with TRBD1 as a weak D call on 5 bases. This clonotype originated in a human donor in a cohort sampled during active COVID-19. The CDR3 is CASSPQQGVHYGYTF. The nucleotide sequence reads as follows: TGTGCCAGCAGCCCTCAGCAGGGTGTTCACTATGGCTACACCTTC.